These 6 T cell receptor beta chains came from one sample sequenced in a study of control samples from healthy donors and cancer patients. Produced via immunoSEQ multiplex PCR; TCRdb's table is partial and in-frame only. Of about 130,000 clones listed, about 94% are singletons. Sample: blood. The receptor set was obtained from a man under 40 in good health.

The chain couples TRBV7-3 to TRBJ1-6, with 9 nucleotides matching TRBD1. With V trimmed by 5 bases and J by 9 bases, 8 bases remained unmatched. The CDR3 loop spans 15 amino acids. Germline V CDR1 and CDR2: SGHTA, FQGTGA. The CDR3 here is CASSLGQGMRSPLHF. The CDR3 nucleotides are TGTGCCAGCAGCCTGGGACAGGGTATGCGTTCACCCCTCCACTTT.

The V call is TRBV5-6, the J call TRBJ1-4; TRBD1 agrees at 7 bases. This CDR3 is built from 14 residues. V shed 2 bases and J 7 bases; nucleotides not matched to a gene: 5. Germline CDR1 reads SGHDT; CDR2 reads YYEEEE. CDR3 coding DNA: TGTGCCAGCAGCTTCAACAGGGGAACTGAAAAACTGTTTTTT. Translation: CASSFNRGTEKLFF.

The chain recombines TRBV6-2 or TRBV6-3 with TRBJ1-1, with 7 bases matching TRBD1. The germline V gene has CDR1 MNHEY and CDR2 SVGEGT. The CDR3 is 16 amino acids. The V segment lost 5 bases and the J segment 1 base; nucleotides outside the gene matches: 10. CDR3 amino acids: CASSLWTGRENTEAFF. The CDR3 DNA sequence: TGTGCCAGCAGTCTATGGACAGGTCGGGAGAACACTGAAGCTTTCTTT.

The rearrangement joins TRBV30 to TRBJ1-5; D perhaps matches TRBD1 (6 bases). The length of the CDR3 is 13 residues. V gave up 2 bases and J gave up 2 bases, with 7 bases separating them. In germline, CDR1 is GTSNPN, CDR2 SVGIG (reference sequence). CDR3 DNA sequence: TGTGCCTGGAGTAAGGGGGGCAATCAGCCCCAGCATTTT. This translates into CAWSKGGNQPQHF.

This rearrangement joins TRBV28 to TRBJ1-1; perhaps TRBD1 as D (6 bases). Germline CDR1 MDHEN, CDR2 SYDVKM. V was trimmed by 6 bases and J by 5 bases, leaving 16 bases between them. The CDR3 contains 14 residues. CDR3 region: CASRRQETRTEAFF. The CDR3, as DNA: TGTGCCAGCAGGCGACAGGAAACGCGGACTGAAGCTTTCTTT. Full variable domain (outside the CDR3, taken from reference TRBV28 and TRBJ1-1): DVKVTQSSRYLVKRTGEKVFLECVQDMDHENMFWYRQDPGLGLRLIYFSYDVKMKEKGDIPEGYSVSREKKERFSLILESASTNQTSMYLCASRRQETRTEAFFGQGTRLTVV.

In its sample, this clone was seen once. The same CDR3 also results from other DNA sequences found in this sample. The chain has TRBV9 and TRBJ1-2; no definite D call. The germline gives CDR1 SGDLS, CDR2 YYNGEE. CDR3 length: 13 amino acids. The V end was cut by 0 bases, the J end by 2 bases, with 5 bases between. The CDR3 DNA sequence: TGTGCCAGCAGCGTAGGGGCCAACTATGGCTACACCTTC. This sequence encodes CASSVGANYGYTF.